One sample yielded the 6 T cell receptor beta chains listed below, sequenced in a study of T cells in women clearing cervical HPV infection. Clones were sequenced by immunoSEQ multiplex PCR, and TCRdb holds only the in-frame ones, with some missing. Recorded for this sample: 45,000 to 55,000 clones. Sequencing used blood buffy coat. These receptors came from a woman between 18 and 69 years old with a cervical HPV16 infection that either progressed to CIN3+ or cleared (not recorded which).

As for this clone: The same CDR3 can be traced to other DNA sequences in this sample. CDR3 DNA, as far as it was read: TGTGCCAGCAGCCCTGGACTCCAGTCCTACGAG. Translated, it gives CASSPGLQSYE. The CDR3 in its entirety is CASSPGLQSYEQYF. This chain links TRBV12-3 or TRBV12-4 with TRBJ2-7, with D tentatively TRBD2 (5 bases). The read falls 3 residues short of the CDR3 end, and the missing part is taken from the germline J gene. The V end was cut by 6 bases, the J end by 1 base, with 13 bases between. This CDR3 contains 14 residues.

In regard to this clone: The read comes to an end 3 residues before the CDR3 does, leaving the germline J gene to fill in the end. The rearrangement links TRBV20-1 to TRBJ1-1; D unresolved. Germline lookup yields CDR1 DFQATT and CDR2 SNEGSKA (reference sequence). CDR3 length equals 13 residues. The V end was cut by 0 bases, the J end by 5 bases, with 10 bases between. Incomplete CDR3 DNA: TGCAGTGCTAGAGATAAGAGGTGGACTGAA. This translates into CSARDKRWTE. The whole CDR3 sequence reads CSARDKRWTEAFF.

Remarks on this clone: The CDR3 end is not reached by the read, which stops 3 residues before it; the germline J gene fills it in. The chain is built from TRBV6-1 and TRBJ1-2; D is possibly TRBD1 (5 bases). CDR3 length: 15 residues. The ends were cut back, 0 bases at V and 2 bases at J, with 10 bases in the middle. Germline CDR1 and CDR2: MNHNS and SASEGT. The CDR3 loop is CASSEAEGYNYGYTF. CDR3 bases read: TGTGCCAGCAGTGAAGCCGAGGGGTACAACTATGGC.

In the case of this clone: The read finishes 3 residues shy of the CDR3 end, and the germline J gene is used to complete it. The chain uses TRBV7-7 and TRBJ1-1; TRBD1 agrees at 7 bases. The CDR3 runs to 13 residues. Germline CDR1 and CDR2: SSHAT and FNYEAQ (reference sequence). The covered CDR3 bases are TGTGCCAGCAGCTCCTCACAGGGGTCGGAA. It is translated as CASSSSQGSE. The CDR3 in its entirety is CASSSSQGSEAFF.

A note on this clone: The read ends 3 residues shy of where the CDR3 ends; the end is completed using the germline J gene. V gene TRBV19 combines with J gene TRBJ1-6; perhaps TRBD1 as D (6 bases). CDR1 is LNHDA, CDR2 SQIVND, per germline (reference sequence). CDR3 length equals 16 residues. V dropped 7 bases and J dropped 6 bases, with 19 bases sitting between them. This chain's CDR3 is CASTQRNGQINSPLHF. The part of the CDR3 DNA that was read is TGTGCCAGTACCCAGCGGAATGGACAGATTAATTCACCC.

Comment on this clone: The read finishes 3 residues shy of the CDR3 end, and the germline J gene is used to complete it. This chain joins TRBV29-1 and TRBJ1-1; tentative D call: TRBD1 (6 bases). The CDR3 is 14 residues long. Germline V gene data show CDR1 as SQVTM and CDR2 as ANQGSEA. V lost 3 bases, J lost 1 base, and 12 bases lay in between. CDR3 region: CSVDWGQGNTEAFF. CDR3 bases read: TGCAGCGTTGATTGGGGGCAGGGGAACACTGAA.